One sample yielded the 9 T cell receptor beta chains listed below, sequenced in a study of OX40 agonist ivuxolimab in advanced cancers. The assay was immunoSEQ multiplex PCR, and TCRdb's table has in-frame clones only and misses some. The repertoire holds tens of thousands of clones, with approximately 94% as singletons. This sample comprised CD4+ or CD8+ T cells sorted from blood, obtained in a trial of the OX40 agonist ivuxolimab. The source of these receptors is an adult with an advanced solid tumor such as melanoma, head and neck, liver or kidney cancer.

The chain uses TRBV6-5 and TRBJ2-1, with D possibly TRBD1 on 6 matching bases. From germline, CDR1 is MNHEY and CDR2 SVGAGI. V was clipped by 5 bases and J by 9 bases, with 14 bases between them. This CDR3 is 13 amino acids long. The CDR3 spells CASSEKQGGEQFF. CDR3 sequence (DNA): TGTGCCAGCAGTGAAAAACAGGGTGGTGAGCAGTTCTTC.

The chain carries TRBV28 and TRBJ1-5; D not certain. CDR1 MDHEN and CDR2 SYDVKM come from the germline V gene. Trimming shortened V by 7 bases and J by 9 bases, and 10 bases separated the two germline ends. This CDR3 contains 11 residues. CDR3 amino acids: CASKYPGPQHF. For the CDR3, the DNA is TGTGCCAGCAAGTACCCTGGGCCCCAGCATTTT. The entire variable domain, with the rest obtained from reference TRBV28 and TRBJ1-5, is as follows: DVKVTQSSRYLVKRTGEKVFLECVQDMDHENMFWYRQDPGLGLRLIYFSYDVKMKEKGDIPEGYSVSREKKERFSLILESASTNQTSMYLCASKYPGPQHFGDGTRLSIL.

As DNA, the CDR3 is TGTGCCAGCAGCTCCGGGACAGGGGTCTATGGCTACACCTTC. This codes for CASSSGTGVYGYTF. V is TRBV7-8 and J is TRBJ1-2; 10 nucleotides match TRBD1. Looked up from germline, CDR1 is SGHVS and CDR2 is FQNEAQ. The CDR3 contains 14 residues. The trim removed 4 bases at V and 4 bases at J, leaving 3 bases unmatched.

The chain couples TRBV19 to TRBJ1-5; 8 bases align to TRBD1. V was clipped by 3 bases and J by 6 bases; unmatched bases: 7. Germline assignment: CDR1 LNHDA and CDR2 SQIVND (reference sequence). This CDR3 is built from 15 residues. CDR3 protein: CASSMDQGAGQPQHF. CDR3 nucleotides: TGTGCCAGTAGTATGGACCAGGGGGCAGGTCAGCCCCAGCATTTT.

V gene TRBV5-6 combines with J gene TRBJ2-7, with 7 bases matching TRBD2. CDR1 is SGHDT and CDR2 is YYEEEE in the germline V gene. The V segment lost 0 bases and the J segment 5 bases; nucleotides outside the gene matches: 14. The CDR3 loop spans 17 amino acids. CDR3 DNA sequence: TGTGCCAGCAGCTTGGCGAGGGCCGGGACTATTTCCCACGAGCAGTACTTC. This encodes CASSLARAGTISHEQYF.

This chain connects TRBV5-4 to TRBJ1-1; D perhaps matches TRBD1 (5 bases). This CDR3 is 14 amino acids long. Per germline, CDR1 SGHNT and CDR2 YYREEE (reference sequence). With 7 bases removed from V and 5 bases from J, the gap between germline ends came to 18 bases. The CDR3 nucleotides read TGTGCCAGCCTCACGTGGGGGGTAAGAACTGAAGCTTTCTTT. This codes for CASLTWGVRTEAFF.

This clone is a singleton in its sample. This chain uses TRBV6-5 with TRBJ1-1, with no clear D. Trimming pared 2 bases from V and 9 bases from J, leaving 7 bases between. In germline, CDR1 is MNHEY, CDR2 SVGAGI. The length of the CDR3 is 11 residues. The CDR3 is CASSYARQAFF. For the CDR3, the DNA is TGTGCCAGCAGTTACGCGCGCCAAGCTTTCTTT.

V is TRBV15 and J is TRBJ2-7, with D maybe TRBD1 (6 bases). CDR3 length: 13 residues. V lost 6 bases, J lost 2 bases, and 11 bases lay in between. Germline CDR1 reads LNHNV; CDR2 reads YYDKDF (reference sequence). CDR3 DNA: TGTGCCACCAGGACAGGATATACCTACGAGCAGTACTTC. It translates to CATRTGYTYEQYF.

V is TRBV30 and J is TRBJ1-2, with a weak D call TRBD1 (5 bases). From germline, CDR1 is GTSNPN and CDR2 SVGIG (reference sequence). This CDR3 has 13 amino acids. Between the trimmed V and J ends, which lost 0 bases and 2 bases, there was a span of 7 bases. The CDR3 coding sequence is TGTGCCTGGAGTGTAGAGGGGAACTATGGCTACACCTTC. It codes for CAWSVEGNYGYTF.